This TCR beta chain stems from a study of CD8 T cells in ankylosing spondylitis. Making use of molecular barcodes, quantitative 5'-RACE generated TCR beta libraries. TCRdb re-analysed the 5' RACE reads in MiXCR, keeping a single row per CDR3 protein. The repertoire includes approximately 300,000 distinct CDR3 sequences, roughly 20% of them detected once, and roughly 8% sits in the top ten. Study results and caveats: Both synovial fluid and blood in reactive arthritis had previously been reported to carry some motif variants. Seemingly distinctive of ankylosing spondylitis blood was a TCR beta motif formed by eight highly homologous variants.

Remarks on this clonotype: Its specificity is unknown.

This CDR3 is built from 17 residues. V lost 0 bases to trimming and J lost 3 bases; unmatched junction nucleotides: 8. The germline V gene has CDR1 MGHRA and CDR2 YSYEKL. The receptor comes from a male donor with ankylosing spondylitis or in good health (not recorded which). Sequenced: blood, either unsorted or a sorted T cell fraction (not recorded which). The V call is TRBV4-1, the J call TRBJ2-3, with TRBD1 matching over 8 bases. In nucleotides, the CDR3 is TGCGCCAGCAGCCAAGAAGACCGGACAGGGTGGACAGATACGCAGTATTTT. Amino acids: CASSQEDRTGWTDTQYF.